One sample yielded the 23 T cell receptor beta chains listed below, sequenced in a study of blood T cell dynamics during melanoma immunotherapy. Time point described: week 3, after first cycle of checkpoint inhibitor. Only in-frame clones appear in the TCRdb table, and some are missing; sequencing was by immunoSEQ multiplex PCR. The table has about 15,000 clones, roughly 92% seen once. The source material was blood, sampled from a patient treated with checkpoint blockade. The source is a human donor with melanoma.

This rearrangement joins TRBV5-1 to TRBJ2-3, with 7 bases matching TRBD1. Trimming took 0 bases from V and 4 from J; bases not matched to a gene: 2. The CDR3 sequence is 14 residues long. Germline assignment: CDR1 SGHRS and CDR2 YFSETQ. CDR3 nucleotides: TGCGCCAGCAGCTTGGACAGGGGTCCAGATACGCAGTATTTT. Translation: CASSLDRGPDTQYF.

The chain employs TRBV27 and TRBJ2-3, with a tentative D call TRBD1 (5 bases). Trimming took 3 bases from V and 3 from J, leaving 16 bases between them. CDR3 length: 16 amino acids. Germline CDR1 reads MNHEY; CDR2 reads SMNVEV (reference sequence). Here the CDR3 DNA reads TGTGCCAGCAGTTTGCTAGGACACCGACGGACAGATACGCAGTATTTT. Encoded protein: CASSLLGHRRTDTQYF.

The V call is TRBV5-6, the J call TRBJ2-7; D might be TRBD1 (5 bases). Trimming cost V 6 bases and J 1 base, with 11 bases left between them. The germline V gene encodes CDR1 SGHDT and CDR2 YYEEEE. The CDR3 is made up of 13 amino acids. The CDR3, as DNA: TGTGCCAGCATTCGTTCAGGGTCCTACGAGCAGTACTTC. Its translation: CASIRSGSYEQYF.

This chain's CDR3 is CASSLQGMNTEAFF. CDR3 DNA: TGTGCCAGCAGTTTACAGGGCATGAACACTGAAGCTTTCTTT. The rearrangement links TRBV28 to TRBJ1-1, with a tentative D call TRBD1 (5 bases). Trimming removed 2 bases at V and 0 bases at J, with 7 bases between. The CDR3 covers 14 residues. CDR1 is MDHEN, CDR2 SYDVKM, per germline.

The chain is built from TRBV6-1 and TRBJ2-7; 7 positions match TRBD1. J lost 5 bases, V lost 7 bases, and 11 bases had no gene match. Germline CDR1 is MNHNS and CDR2 is SASEGT. CDR3 size: 14 residues. The CDR3 spells CASTNYDRAHEQYF. The CDR3 DNA reads TGTGCCAGCACCAACTATGACAGGGCCCACGAGCAGTACTTC.

This clone was seen a single time. The gene calls are TRBV2 and TRBJ1-4, with D tentatively TRBD1 (6 bases). The CDR3 is 15 residues long. Trimming removed 6 bases at V and 0 bases at J, with 11 bases between. The V gene's germline CDR1 is SNHLY and CDR2 FYNNEI. CDR3 residues: CASSSNRATNEKLFF. CDR3 in DNA: TGTGCCAGCAGCTCCAACAGGGCAACTAATGAAAAACTGTTTTTT.

The chain employs TRBV2 and TRBJ2-3; TRBD2 agrees at 8 bases. This CDR3 is 12 amino acids long. The germline V gene encodes CDR1 SNHLY and CDR2 FYNNEI. V dropped 8 bases and J dropped 5; count of bases not matched to a gene: 3. The CDR3 coding sequence is TGTGCCAGCCGTCTAGCGGGAGATACGCAGTATTTT. Translating gives CASRLAGDTQYF.

This chain uses TRBV18 with TRBJ1-5; 9 bases agree with TRBD1. Germline lookup yields CDR1 KGHSH and CDR2 LQKENI. The CDR3 loop spans 15 amino acids. V was pared by 1 base and J by 5 bases, with 3 bases of the junction left unmatched. The CDR3 reads CASSPRQGDYQPQHF. The CDR3 DNA sequence: TGTGCCAGCTCACCACGACAGGGGGATTATCAGCCCCAGCATTTT.

This rearrangement joins TRBV11-3 to TRBJ2-1; 9 positions agree with TRBD1. CDR1 is SGHNT and CDR2 is YENEEA in the germline V gene. CDR3 length: 15 amino acids. Germline trimming cut 5 bases from V and 6 bases from J; bases unmatched to any gene: 8. The CDR3 sequence: CASSHNRGRVNEQFF. The CDR3 DNA follows: TGTGCCAGCAGCCATAACAGGGGGCGCGTCAATGAGCAGTTCTTC.

V and J are TRBV6-1 and TRBJ1-3, with D unresolved. Germline V gene data show CDR1 as MNHNS and CDR2 as SASEGT. Deletions cut 2 bases from V and 2 bases from J, with 4 bases between. The CDR3 extends over 13 amino acids. CDR3 sequence reads: CASSEWPGNTIYF. Here the CDR3 DNA reads TGTGCCAGCAGTGAATGGCCTGGAAACACCATATATTTT.

The V gene is TRBV6-5, the J gene TRBJ1-2; a possible D gene is TRBD1 (6 bases). Germline CDR1 reads MNHEY; CDR2 reads SVGAGI. This CDR3 is 15 amino acids long. V lost 2 bases and J 7 bases, leaving 17 bases between the germline ends. The CDR3 coding sequence is TGTGCCAGCAGTTACATCCGGACCCCGGACAGTGGCTACACCTTC. It is translated as CASSYIRTPDSGYTF.

The genes are TRBV6-1 and TRBJ1-6; no firm D call. V lost 1 base, J lost 11 bases, and 18 bases lay in between. Looked up from germline, CDR1 is MNHNS and CDR2 is SASEGT. The CDR3 is made up of 16 amino acids. The CDR3 loop reads CASSEEDGRPGAPLHF. The DNA for the CDR3 is TGTGCCAGCAGTGAAGAGGATGGGCGGCCGGGTGCACCCCTCCACTTT.

V is TRBV2 and J is TRBJ1-2; D call uncertain. V was cut by 7 bases and J by 6 bases, with 21 bases left in between. This CDR3 has 15 amino acids. CDR1 is SNHLY, CDR2 FYNNEI, per germline. The CDR3 DNA is TGTGCCAGCACTGTAAGGAGGGCCGGCGGGGATGGCTACACCTTC. Protein sequence: CASTVRRAGGDGYTF.

The V and J genes are TRBV5-1 and TRBJ2-1; 10 bases fit TRBD2. Germline CDR1 SGHRS, CDR2 YFSETQ. The CDR3 covers 15 residues. With V trimmed by 4 bases and J by 7 bases, 8 bases remained unmatched. The CDR3: CASSRTSGATNEQFF. CDR3 DNA: TGCGCCAGCAGCCGGACTAGCGGAGCCACAAATGAGCAGTTCTTC.

CDR3: CASSTGGSNYGYTF. For the CDR3, the DNA is TGTGCCAGTAGTACAGGGGGGTCTAACTATGGCTACACCTTC. This chain links TRBV19 with TRBJ1-2; 7 positions match TRBD1. The CDR3 is 14 residues long. Looked up from germline, CDR1 is LNHDA and CDR2 is SQIVND (reference sequence). V lost 4 bases, J lost 0 bases, and 2 bases stayed unmatched. Full variable domain (missing parts from reference TRBV19 and TRBJ1-2): DGGITQSPKYLFRKEGQNVTLSCEQNLNHDAMYWYRQDPGQGLRLIYYSQIVNDFQKGDIAEGYSVSREKKESFPLTVTSAQKNPTAFYLCASSTGGSNYGYTFGSGTRLTVV.

The rearrangement joins TRBV7-9 to TRBJ1-5; no clear D. The germline V and J ends were trimmed by 3 bases and 9 bases, with 9 bases remaining between them. The CDR3 loop spans 12 amino acids. Germline V gives CDR1 SEHNR, CDR2 FQNEAQ (reference sequence). The CDR3 sequence: CASSFDTGPQHF. CDR3 sequence (DNA): TGTGCCAGCAGCTTTGATACGGGGCCCCAGCATTTT. The whole variable domain, filled in from reference TRBV7-9 and TRBJ1-5, reads DTGVSQNPRHKITKRGQNVTFRCDPISEHNRLYWYRQTLGQGPEFLTYFQNEAQLEKSRLLSDRFSAERPKGSFSTLEIQRTEQGDSAMYLCASSFDTGPQHFGDGTRLSIL.

This chain uses TRBV9 with TRBJ2-5; D is ambiguous. Germline CDR1 reads SGDLS; CDR2 reads YYNGEE. Trimming left V 5 bases short and J 2 bases short, with 10 bases between. This CDR3 has 13 residues. The CDR3 DNA sequence: TGTGCCAGCAGGGCAGACTCTCAAGAGACCCAGTACTTC. Its translation is CASRADSQETQYF.

The chain is built from TRBV6-5 and TRBJ1-5, with 10 bases matching TRBD1. Germline loops: CDR1 MNHEY, CDR2 SVGAGI. Trimming took 6 bases from V and 3 from J; bases not matched to a gene: 5. There are 15 residues in the CDR3. CDR3 sequence: CASSLDRGPNQPQHF. The CDR3 DNA follows: TGTGCCAGCAGCCTCGACAGGGGGCCCAATCAGCCCCAGCATTTT.

This sequence joins TRBV27 and TRBJ2-2; no clear D gene. The germline CDR1 and CDR2 sequences are MNHEY and SMNVEV (reference sequence). The CDR3 loop spans 12 amino acids. Trimming took 10 bases from V and 1 from J, leaving 7 bases between them. The CDR3 region is CATGRNTGELFF. In nucleotides, the CDR3 is TGTGCCACCGGACGGAACACCGGGGAGCTGTTTTTT.

The genes are TRBV7-2 and TRBJ2-5; TRBD2 matches 8 bases. J gave up 5 bases and V 4 bases, and 6 bases lay outside the gene matches. The germline V gene encodes CDR1 SGHTA and CDR2 FQGNSA. The CDR3 extends over 14 amino acids. The CDR3 DNA follows: TGTGCCAGCAGCTCCGCCGGGACTAGGGAGACCCAGTACTTC. Translation: CASSSAGTRETQYF.

This clone was recorded only once. The chain joins TRBV5-1 to TRBJ1-2; D gene ambiguous. V was clipped by 0 bases and J by 4 bases, with 13 bases between them. The germline CDR1 and CDR2 sequences are SGHRS and YFSETQ. The CDR3 contains 15 residues. This CDR3 is CASSLETGKTYGYTF. The DNA for the CDR3 is TGCGCCAGCAGCTTGGAGACCGGGAAGACCTATGGCTACACCTTC.

The chain recombines TRBV6-5 with TRBJ2-1; 10 nucleotides line up with TRBD2. The germline V gene has CDR1 MNHEY and CDR2 SVGAGI. Germline trimming cut 7 bases from V and 4 bases from J; bases unmatched to any gene: 7. The CDR3 has 15 residues. The DNA of the CDR3 is TGTGCCAGCAACTCTCGGACTAGCGGTTACAATGAGCAGTTCTTC. Translating gives CASNSRTSGYNEQFF.

The V and J genes are TRBV18 and TRBJ1-4, with 7 bases lining up with TRBD1. V shed 0 bases, J shed 1 base, and the junction held 2 bases outside the gene matches. Germline V gene sequence: CDR1 KGHSH, CDR2 LQKENI. This CDR3 spans 16 amino acids. The CDR3 loop reads CASSPPYRGTNEKLFF. CDR3 nucleotide sequence: TGTGCCAGCTCACCACCCTACAGGGGAACTAATGAAAAACTGTTTTTT.